The 23 T cell receptor beta chains below were found in one sample sequenced in a study of cytomegalovirus exposure and HLA in healthy donors. Primers included in the PCR were 60 Vbeta and 13 Jbeta primers. The data were produced by immunoSEQ multiplex PCR, yet TCRdb's version contains in-frame clones alone and is incomplete. The specimen's table records about 210,000 clones. The sequencing sample was made of PBMCs. The receptors derive from a woman in her 30s in good health and CMV-seropositive.

This chain uses TRBV5-1 with TRBJ2-1, with TRBD2 matching over 9 bases. In germline, CDR1 is SGHRS, CDR2 YFSETQ. V trimming: 0 bases; J trimming: 2 bases; junction bases outside the gene matches: 3. The CDR3 has 16 residues. Here the CDR3 DNA reads TGCGCCAGCAGCTTGGTTAGCGGGAGCCCCTACAATGAGCAGTTCTTC. Amino acids: CASSLVSGSPYNEQFF.

The chain combines TRBV7-2 with TRBJ2-5; 8 bases match TRBD2. The CDR3 runs to 14 residues. After removal of 6 bases from V and 5 bases from J, the junction contained 8 bases not matched to a gene. Per the germline V gene, CDR1 is SGHTA and CDR2 is FQGNSA. The CDR3 loop is CASRLAGGVETQYF. The CDR3 bases are TGTGCCAGCAGACTGGCGGGAGGAGTCGAGACCCAGTACTTC.

This sequence joins TRBV9 and TRBJ1-3, with D perhaps TRBD1 (5 bases). Trimming took off 0 bases at V and 4 bases at J, with 14 bases between the two ends. There are 16 residues in the CDR3. In germline, CDR1 is SGDLS, CDR2 YYNGEE. CDR3 sequence reads: CASSVDGRGRGNTIYF. CDR3 nucleotide sequence: TGTGCCAGCAGCGTAGATGGGAGGGGAAGAGGAAACACCATATATTTT.

The chain has TRBV6-1 and TRBJ2-7, with D perhaps TRBD2 (5 bases). CDR1 MNHNS and CDR2 SASEGT come from the germline V gene. The CDR3 has 15 amino acids. V lost 7 bases, J lost 3 bases, and 19 bases lay in between. DNA for the CDR3: TGTGCCAGCAACCTCGGTGTAGTGCGGGTCTACGAGCAGTACTTC. This encodes CASNLGVVRVYEQYF.

The chain carries TRBV28 and TRBJ1-2, with TRBD1 identical over 9 bases. The CDR3 contains 14 residues. J lost 7 bases, V lost 5 bases, and 8 bases had no gene match. CDR1 and CDR2 from the germline V gene are MDHEN and SYDVKM. This CDR3 reads CASSEGQGWVGYTF. The CDR3 bases are TGTGCCAGCAGTGAGGGACAGGGTTGGGTTGGCTACACCTTC.

The chain is built from TRBV7-8 and TRBJ1-2, with a tentative D call TRBD1 (5 bases). V lost 4 bases and J lost 4, with 25 bases in between. Germline CDR1 is SGHVS and CDR2 is FQNEAQ. The length of the CDR3 is 18 residues. The CDR3 protein is CASSSPKLVWDSSYGYTF. CDR3 nucleotide sequence: TGTGCCAGCAGCTCCCCTAAACTTGTGTGGGACTCCAGCTATGGCTACACCTTC. The full variable domain, with the rest looked up from reference TRBV7-8 and TRBJ1-2, is GAGVSQSPRYKVAKRGQDVALRCDPISGHVSLFWYQQALGQGPEFLTYFQNEAQLDKSGLPSDRFFAERPEGSVSTLKIQRTQQEDSAVYLCASSSPKLVWDSSYGYTFGSGTRLTVV.

V usage is TRBV19 and J usage is TRBJ2-1; TRBD1 matches at 8 bases. The CDR3 runs to 15 residues. Germline CDR1 and CDR2: LNHDA and SQIVND (reference sequence). J gave up 9 bases and V 3 bases, and 10 bases lay outside the gene matches. This CDR3 is CASSMWDRPPGEQFF. Here the CDR3 DNA reads TGTGCCAGTAGTATGTGGGACAGGCCCCCAGGTGAGCAGTTCTTC.

The chain recombines TRBV4-1 with TRBJ1-6, with TRBD1 matching over 7 bases. Germline loops: CDR1 MGHRA, CDR2 YSYEKL. The V segment lost 1 base and the J segment 8 bases; nucleotides outside the gene matches: 11. The CDR3 has 17 amino acids. For the CDR3, the DNA is TGCGCCAGCAGCCAAGGAGATCAGGGGGTGCGGGATTCACCCCTCCACTTT. The encoded protein is CASSQGDQGVRDSPLHF.

The V call is TRBV5-1, the J call TRBJ2-1, with 8 bases aligning to TRBD1. This CDR3 comprises 14 residues. V gave up 0 bases and J gave up 5 bases; unmatched junction bases: 1. The V gene's germline CDR1 is SGHRS and CDR2 YFSETQ. The CDR3 here is CASSLGTGNNEQFF. In DNA form, the CDR3 reads TGCGCCAGCAGCTTGGGGACAGGGAACAATGAGCAGTTCTTC.

V usage is TRBV4-1 and J usage is TRBJ2-2; TRBD2 matches at 9 bases. CDR1 is MGHRA and CDR2 is YSYEKL in the germline V gene. With 2 bases clipped from V and 7 bases from J, the junction kept 8 bases outside the gene matches. The CDR3 has 16 amino acids. The CDR3 protein is CASSQRAGGQVGELFF. CDR3 nucleotide sequence: TGCGCCAGCAGCCAAAGGGCGGGGGGGCAGGTCGGGGAGCTGTTTTTT.

This chain joins TRBV11-1 and TRBJ2-7; D ambiguous. Germline-derived CDR1 and CDR2 are SGHAT and FQDESV (reference sequence). This CDR3 has 13 amino acids. Trimming left V 4 bases short and J 6 bases short, with 13 bases between. This CDR3 is CASSSRQFGEQYF. The CDR3 bases are TGTGCCAGCAGCTCCCGACAATTCGGCGAGCAGTACTTC.

The chain recombines TRBV19 with TRBJ2-7; D perhaps matches TRBD1 (5 bases). Germline CDR1 reads LNHDA; CDR2 reads SQIVND (reference sequence). Trimming took off 11 bases at V and 0 bases at J, with 11 bases between the two ends. This CDR3 comprises 12 residues. CDR3 bases: TGTGCCGGTAACAGGTTCTCCTACGAGCAGTACTTC. It is translated as CAGNRFSYEQYF.

The chain has TRBV18 and TRBJ1-1; a possible D gene is TRBD1 (5 bases). The CDR3 length is 16 residues. Trimming pared 4 bases from V and 0 bases from J, leaving 15 bases between. Germline values: CDR1 KGHSH, CDR2 LQKENI. CDR3 loop: CASSQVGPGVNTEAFF. The CDR3 DNA reads as TGTGCCAGCTCACAGGTAGGGCCGGGGGTGAACACTGAAGCTTTCTTT.

The chain carries TRBV5-1 and TRBJ2-5, with 7 bases that match TRBD2. The DNA matches TRBJ2-7 better at its end, which makes the J call doubtful. There are 13 residues in the CDR3. CDR1 and CDR2 (germline): SGHRS, YFSETQ. Here the CDR3 reads CASSLSGEGEQYF. Here the CDR3 DNA reads TGCGCCAGCAGCTTGAGCGGGGAGGGCGAGCAGTACTTC.

This chain uses TRBV19 with TRBJ2-1; 7 bases fit TRBD1. The CDR3 runs to 13 residues. V lost 5 bases and J lost 9; bases outside the gene matches: 7. Germline V lookup: CDR1 LNHDA, CDR2 SQIVND (reference sequence). The CDR3 nucleotides are TGTGCCAGTAGTGTCGGGCGACAGGGTGAGCAGTTCTTC. Its protein product is CASSVGRQGEQFF.

This CDR3 is CASSGGTGIETQYF. The CDR3 region has the DNA TGTGCCAGCAGTGGGGGGACAGGGATCGAGACCCAGTACTTC. The genes are TRBV28 and TRBJ2-5, with 9 bases that match TRBD1. The germline V gene has CDR1 MDHEN and CDR2 SYDVKM. This CDR3 contains 14 residues. Trimming took 5 bases from V and 5 from J; bases not matched to a gene: 6.

The chain joins TRBV7-2 to TRBJ1-6; 7 bases are shared with TRBD1. The CDR3 runs 19 residues. Unmatched junction bases numbered 17, after V lost 5 bases and J lost 4 bases. Germline assignment: CDR1 SGHTA and CDR2 FQGNSA. The CDR3: CASSPPLPRETGYNSPLHF. The CDR3 DNA sequence: TGTGCCAGCAGCCCCCCTCTGCCCCGGGAGACAGGGTATAATTCACCCCTCCACTTT.

The chain recombines TRBV15 with TRBJ2-7, with 8 bases matching TRBD1. The CDR3 contains 14 residues. The V and J ends lost 8 bases and 7 bases, in that order; junction bases with no gene match: 13. Germline assignment: CDR1 LNHNV and CDR2 YYDKDF (reference sequence). CDR3 loop: CATAAGTGAWEQYF. In DNA, the CDR3 is TGTGCCACCGCGGCCGGGACAGGCGCATGGGAGCAGTACTTC.

The chain joins TRBV18 to TRBJ2-7; TRBD1 aligns across 10 bases. Trimming at V came to 3 bases and at J to 6 bases, leaving 5 bases not matched to a gene. Germline V gene sequence: CDR1 KGHSH, CDR2 LQKENI. The CDR3 totals 14 residues. CDR3 nucleotides: TGTGCCAGCTCACCCGGGACAGGGGTCCGCGAGCAGTACTTC. Protein sequence: CASSPGTGVREQYF.

The chain links TRBV5-5 to TRBJ1-5; a possible D gene is TRBD1 (5 bases). Trimming cost V 4 bases and J 0 bases, with 11 bases left between them. The CDR3 is 15 residues long. The germline gives CDR1 SGHKS, CDR2 YYEKEE (reference sequence). The CDR3 loop is CASSAQVISNQPQHF. Here the CDR3 DNA reads TGTGCCAGCAGCGCACAGGTTATTAGCAATCAGCCCCAGCATTTT.

The genes are TRBV29-1 and TRBJ2-7; no definite D call. Trimming shortened V by 7 bases and J by 1 base, and 17 bases separated the two germline ends. The CDR3 consists of 14 residues. Germline values: CDR1 SQVTM, CDR2 ANQGSEA. This CDR3 is CSALDGFSSYEQYF. The CDR3 DNA reads TGCAGCGCCCTAGACGGCTTTTCGTCCTACGAGCAGTACTTC.

The chain carries TRBV7-2 and TRBJ1-3, with D perhaps TRBD1 (5 bases). Germline V lookup: CDR1 SGHTA, CDR2 FQGNSA. The CDR3 is 15 amino acids. Trimming pared 4 bases from V and 9 bases from J, leaving 19 bases between. CDR3 sequence (DNA): TGTGCCAGCAGCTCCAACGGGGGGGGTAGGAGCACCATATATTTT. This sequence encodes CASSSNGGGRSTIYF.

The CDR3 region is CASSQIGADYGYTF. The CDR3 DNA follows: TGCGCCAGCAGCCAGATTGGGGCGGACTATGGCTACACCTTC. J is TRBJ1-2 and V is TRBV4-1; weak D call: TRBD1 (5 bases). With 3 bases removed from V and 3 bases from J, the gap between germline ends came to 11 bases. The CDR3 is 14 residues long. CDR1 and CDR2 from the germline V gene are MGHRA and YSYEKL.